These 22 T cell receptor beta chains originate from one sample sequenced in a study of blood T cell repertoires in COVID-19. Data came from immunoSEQ multiplex PCR; TCRdb stores just in-frame clones and leaves some out. Of about 250,000 clones in the sample, just over 85% are singletons; the top ten hold 1.3% to 1.5%. Sequencing was done on a sample of peripheral blood. Receptors originate from a man older than 75 with acute or convalescent COVID-19.

The rearrangement links TRBV6-5 to TRBJ1-4; D uncertain. Trimming took off 6 bases at V and 0 bases at J, with 8 bases between the two ends. This CDR3 has 14 amino acids. CDR1 is MNHEY and CDR2 is SVGAGI in the germline V gene. CDR3 in DNA: TGTGCCAGCAGCCGCAGTGCAACTAATGAAAAACTGTTTTTT. The encoded protein is CASSRSATNEKLFF.

The chain carries TRBV3-1 (or the pseudogene TRBV3-2) and TRBJ1-2; 8 bases are shared with TRBD1. CDR1 and CDR2 (germline): LGHDT, YNNKEL (reference sequence). The CDR3 is 18 residues long. J gave up 2 bases and V 1 base, and 12 bases lay outside the gene matches. The CDR3 spells CASSQAKPGQAGNYGYTF. DNA of the CDR3: TGTGCCAGCAGCCAAGCGAAGCCGGGACAGGCTGGGAACTATGGCTACACCTTC.

The rearrangement uses TRBV7-9 and TRBJ2-1; 10 bases map to TRBD2. The CDR3 is 14 residues long. The V gene end was trimmed by 8 bases and the J gene end by 5 bases; junction bases not matched to a gene: 6. CDR1 and CDR2 from the germline V gene are SEHNR and FQNEAQ (reference sequence). CDR3 amino acids: CASRGLATDNEQFF. The CDR3 region has the DNA TGTGCCAGCCGGGGACTAGCGACGGACAATGAGCAGTTCTTC.

The CDR3 nucleotides read TGCAGCGCCAGCGCCCCGGACAGAGCTAACTATGGCTACACCTTC. Translation: CSASAPDRANYGYTF. J is TRBJ1-2 and V is TRBV29-1; a weak D match, TRBD1 (6 bases). The CDR3 extends over 15 amino acids. Germline V gene sequence: CDR1 SQVTM, CDR2 ANQGSEA. V dropped 7 bases and J dropped 0 bases, with 18 bases sitting between them.

This clone was recorded only once. The chain recombines TRBV6-5 with TRBJ2-3; D may be TRBD2 (6 bases). The CDR3 length is 13 residues. Germline CDR1 and CDR2: MNHEY and SVGAGI. The germline V and J ends were trimmed by 5 bases and 9 bases, with 15 bases remaining between them. The chain's CDR3 is CASSKYRLATQYF. Written as DNA, the CDR3 is TGTGCCAGCAGTAAATACCGGCTAGCGACGCAGTATTTT.

This clone was found a few times. The chain joins TRBV18 to TRBJ2-7; D gene unclear. The V and J ends lost 5 bases and 3 bases respectively, with 11 bases between them. CDR3 length: 13 amino acids. CDR1 and CDR2 (germline): KGHSH, LQKENI. This CDR3 is CASSDQEVYEQYF. CDR3 in DNA: TGTGCCAGCTCAGATCAAGAGGTCTACGAGCAGTACTTC.

V gene TRBV7-2 combines with J gene TRBJ1-2; TRBD1 agrees at 8 bases. The germline V gene has CDR1 SGHTA and CDR2 FQGNSA. This CDR3 is 14 amino acids long. V trimming: 7 bases; J trimming: 8 bases; junction bases outside the gene matches: 12. Here the CDR3 DNA reads TGTGCCAGCATCTTGACAGGGGAGATTGGGGGCTACACCTTC. Amino acid sequence: CASILTGEIGGYTF.

The rearrangement joins TRBV5-1 to TRBJ2-5; the D gene is possibly TRBD2 (5 bases). V was clipped by 0 bases and J by 4 bases, with 16 bases between them. Germline CDR1 SGHRS, CDR2 YFSETQ. The CDR3 sequence is 16 residues long. CDR3 loop: CASSLVAGKGGETQYF. The DNA for the CDR3 is TGCGCCAGCAGCTTGGTGGCGGGCAAAGGCGGAGAGACCCAGTACTTC.

This chain joins TRBV11-2 and TRBJ2-5; maybe TRBD2 (5 bases). The CDR3 has 12 amino acids. Trimming left V 10 bases short and J 2 bases short, with 11 bases between. CDR1 and CDR2 (germline): SGHAT, FQNNGV. In nucleotides, the CDR3 is TGTGCCATCTTGGACTCACAAGAGACCCAGTACTTC. It is translated as CAILDSQETQYF.

The chain joins TRBV2 to TRBJ1-1; no clear D. The CDR3 consists of 14 residues. Germline V lookup: CDR1 SNHLY, CDR2 FYNNEI. Trimming cost V 0 bases and J 1 base, with 6 bases left between them. This CDR3 reads CASSEAQWNTEAFF. The CDR3 DNA follows: TGTGCCAGCAGTGAAGCACAGTGGAACACTGAAGCTTTCTTT.

The table lists this clone with a count of one. This chain links TRBV5-1 with TRBJ2-1; TRBD2 aligns across 7 bases. Germline V lookup: CDR1 SGHRS, CDR2 YFSETQ. There are 16 residues in the CDR3. With V trimmed by 3 bases and J by 4 bases, 10 bases remained unmatched. This CDR3 reads CASSSAGTTYYNEQFF. CDR3 nucleotide sequence: TGCGCCAGCAGCTCGGCCGGGACTACCTATTACAATGAGCAGTTCTTC.

The rearrangement links TRBV7-9 to TRBJ2-7, with 8 bases aligning to TRBD2. Trimming cost V 5 bases and J 5 bases; bases outside gene matches: 8. This CDR3 is built from 14 residues. Germline CDR1 is SEHNR and CDR2 is FQNEAQ (reference sequence). Written as DNA, the CDR3 is TGTGCCAGCAGCGTCTTCGGGACTAGTGACGAGCAGTACTTC. Translation: CASSVFGTSDEQYF. Drawing the rest from reference TRBV7-9 and TRBJ2-7, the complete variable domain is DTGVSQNPRHKITKRGQNVTFRCDPISEHNRLYWYRQTLGQGPEFLTYFQNEAQLEKSRLLSDRFSAERPKGSFSTLEIQRTEQGDSAMYLCASSVFGTSDEQYFGPGTRLTVT.

This clone is a singleton in its sample. The chain links TRBV6-5 to TRBJ2-1; 7 bases fit TRBD1. CDR1 is MNHEY, CDR2 SVGAGI, per germline. V lost 6 bases to trimming and J lost 4 bases; unmatched junction nucleotides: 6. CDR3 size: 14 residues. The CDR3 DNA sequence: TGTGCCAGCAGGGTGACAGGGTCGTACAATGAGCAGTTCTTC. This codes for CASRVTGSYNEQFF.

The chain has TRBV7-3 and TRBJ2-6; TRBD2 agrees at 7 bases. The ends lost 2 bases at V and 4 bases at J; junction bases unmatched: 5. Per germline, CDR1 SGHTA and CDR2 FQGTGA. The CDR3 spans 16 residues. As DNA, the CDR3 is TGTGCCAGCAGCTTAGGCGGGAGAGGCGGGGCCAACGTCCTGACTTTC. It encodes CASSLGGRGGANVLTF. Together with reference TRBV7-3 and TRBJ2-6, the CDR3 gives the full variable domain: GAGVSQTPSNKVTEKGKYVELRCDPISGHTALYWYRQSLGQGPEFLIYFQGTGAADDSGLPNDRFFAVRPEGSVSTLKIQRTERGDSAVYLCASSLGGRGGANVLTFGAGSRLTVL.

With regard to this clone: One end of the junction varies from germline; a read error may be responsible. V is TRBV5-1 and J is TRBJ1-2; D uncertain. The CDR3 consists of 14 residues. Germline V lookup: CDR1 SGHRS, CDR2 YFSETQ. The CDR3 reads CASTLDTGNYGYTF. CDR3 nucleotide sequence: TGCGCCAGCACCTTGGATACGGGAAACTATGGCTACACCTTC.

This chain uses TRBV7-2 with TRBJ1-3, with 11 bases identical to TRBD1. With 3 bases clipped from V and 3 bases from J, the junction kept 10 bases outside the gene matches. Per germline, CDR1 SGHTA and CDR2 FQGNSA. This CDR3 is built from 18 residues. CDR3 amino acids: CASSFRWTGGRVGNTIYF. In DNA form, the CDR3 reads TGTGCCAGCAGCTTTAGGTGGACAGGGGGCCGGGTTGGAAACACCATATATTTT.

This chain uses TRBV6-2 or TRBV6-3 with TRBJ2-7; unclear D gene. Germline V gives CDR1 MNHEY, CDR2 SVGEGT. CDR3 length: 14 amino acids. Trimming stripped 7 bases from V and 6 bases from J, with 19 bases between. CDR3 DNA: TGTGCCAGCACCCCGAACTCCGTCGGCGGCGAGCAGTACTTC. It is translated as CASTPNSVGGEQYF.

The chain joins TRBV27 to TRBJ1-5; D gene unclear. Trimming cost V 6 bases and J 0 bases, with 12 bases left between them. Germline CDR1 MNHEY, CDR2 SMNVEV (reference sequence). The CDR3 length is 15 residues. The DNA for the CDR3 is TGTGCCAGCAGACCTAGGGAGTATAGCAATCAGCCCCAGCATTTT. Protein: CASRPREYSNQPQHF.

This clone was seen a single time. The rearrangement uses TRBV24-1 and TRBJ2-5, with D unresolved. The ends were cut back, 4 bases at V and 2 bases at J, with 16 bases in the middle. CDR1 and CDR2 from the germline V gene are KGHDR and SFDVKD. The CDR3 runs 16 residues. As DNA, the CDR3 is TGTGCCACCAGTGACCTAAACTCCGGAGTACAAGAGACCCAGTACTTC. Protein sequence: CATSDLNSGVQETQYF.

In DNA form, the CDR3 reads TGTGCCAGCAGTGTACAGGCGAACACCGGGGAGCTGTTTTTT. Its protein is CASSVQANTGELFF. V and J are TRBV6-4 and TRBJ2-2, with a possible D match to TRBD1 (5 bases). Germline lookup yields CDR1 MRHNA and CDR2 SNTAGT. V lost 4 bases, J lost 0 bases, and 6 bases lay in between. The length of the CDR3 is 14 residues.

The chain couples TRBV6-5 to TRBJ1-2; D is ambiguous. The ends were cut back, 8 bases at V and 8 bases at J, with 18 bases in the middle. Germline CDR1 reads MNHEY; CDR2 reads SVGAGI. The length of the CDR3 is 13 residues. The CDR3 sequence is CASAPRGFRGYTF. In nucleotides, the CDR3 is TGTGCCAGCGCCCCCCGGGGATTTCGGGGCTACACCTTC.

The chain joins TRBV5-6 to TRBJ1-5; D perhaps matches TRBD1 (6 bases). The CDR3 sequence is 15 residues long. CDR1 is SGHDT, CDR2 YYEEEE, per germline. Trimming removed 8 bases at V and 1 base at J, with 16 bases between. The CDR3 loop reads CASTRGGGSNQPQHF. The CDR3 coding sequence is TGTGCCAGTACGCGAGGGGGTGGGAGCAATCAGCCCCAGCATTTT. The full variable domain, in which reference TRBV5-6 and TRBJ1-5 provide the parts outside the CDR3, is DAGVTQSPTHLIKTRGQQVTLRCSPKSGHDTVSWYQQALGQGPQFIFQYYEEEERQRGNFPDRFSGHQFPNYSSELNVNALLLGDSALYLCASTRGGGSNQPQHFGDGTRLSIL.